The T cell receptor beta chain described here comes from a study of patients and donors after allogeneic stem cell transplantation. TCRdb called the RT-PCR reads again in MiXCR, with one record for every CDR3 protein. The table includes 400,000 to 500,000 distinct CDR3 sequences, 16% detected once. Germline V lookup: CDR1 MNHEY, CDR2 SMNVEV (reference sequence). Between the trimmed V and J ends, which lost 5 bases and 6 bases, there was a span of 12 bases. There are 13 residues in the CDR3. This chain connects TRBV27 to TRBJ2-3; a weak D match, TRBD1 (5 bases). The source material was blood, either unsorted or a sorted T cell fraction (not recorded which). The origin of this receptor is a human donor who was either an allogeneic HSCT recipient or a stem cell or donor lymphocyte infusion donor (not recorded which). It is not recorded whose cells these are; they may come from a transplant donor. The CDR3 sequence: CASSRPKGDTQYF. CDR3 nucleotides: TGTGCCAGCAGTCGACCAAAGGGGGATACGCAGTATTTT.